The next 29 T cell receptor beta chains were all read from a single sample in a study of blood T cells in healthy people across ages. It was with a sample-barcoded 5' primer and a J-beta primer mix that a second PCR of roughly 7 to 12 cycles was run. Using its own MiXCR run on the 5' RACE reads, TCRdb lists one record per CDR3 protein. The sample lists more than 700,000 distinct CDR3 sequences, 35% to 60% seen once, with around 18% in the top ten. Sequencing was done on a sample of blood. The origin of the receptors is a man older than 75 in good health.

The chain employs TRBV29-1 and TRBJ1-2, with D uncertain. The CDR3 contains 12 residues. Between the trimmed V and J ends, which lost 3 bases and 0 bases, there was a span of 5 bases. Germline CDR1 is SQVTM and CDR2 is ANQGSEA. CDR3 amino acids: CSVEVSNYGYTF. The CDR3, as DNA: TGCAGCGTTGAGGTGTCTAACTATGGCTACACCTTC.

The gene calls are TRBV27 and TRBJ2-3, with D perhaps TRBD1 (5 bases). V was cut by 8 bases and J by 2 bases, with 14 bases left in between. The CDR3 extends over 14 amino acids. Germline V gene lookup returns CDR1 MNHEY and CDR2 SMNVEV (reference sequence). CDR3 nucleotide sequence: TGTGCCAGCCGCCCAGGGTGGCCCACAGATACGCAGTATTTT. Encoded protein: CASRPGWPTDTQYF.

This clonotype was observed a single time. The chain couples TRBV20-1 to TRBJ1-5; D is ambiguous. This CDR3 spans 13 amino acids. Deletions cut 4 bases from V and 7 bases from J, with 14 bases between. Germline assignment: CDR1 DFQATT and CDR2 SNEGSKA (reference sequence). CDR3 in amino acids: CSATDGLGQPQHF. The DNA for the CDR3 is TGCAGTGCTACTGACGGATTGGGGCAGCCCCAGCATTTT.

In this sample, this clonotype turned up a few times. The V and J genes are TRBV7-9 and TRBJ2-5; TRBD2 agrees at 9 bases. The CDR3 sequence is 14 residues long. Trimming at V came to 3 bases and at J to 11 bases, leaving 10 bases not matched to a gene. Germline CDR1 is SEHNR and CDR2 is FQNEAQ (reference sequence). The CDR3: CASSFTSGLMEQYF. DNA of the CDR3: TGTGCCAGCAGCTTTACTAGCGGGCTTATGGAGCAGTACTTC.

The chain uses TRBV20-1 and TRBJ2-1; 8 nucleotides align to TRBD1. The CDR3 covers 15 residues. Germline V lookup: CDR1 DFQATT, CDR2 SNEGSKA (reference sequence). V was clipped by 0 bases and J by 13 bases; unmatched bases: 14. The CDR3 protein is CSARDGRGPQETQFF. For the CDR3, the DNA is TGCAGTGCTAGAGACGGCAGGGGGCCACAAGAGACCCAGTTCTTC.

The table lists this clonotype with many counts. The chain uses TRBV7-2 and TRBJ2-7; TRBD2 aligns across 10 bases. Germline CDR1 SGHTA, CDR2 FQGNSA. Trimming took 5 bases from V and 0 from J; bases not matched to a gene: 4. The CDR3 sequence is 15 residues long. DNA for the CDR3: TGTGCCAGCAGCCCCGCTAGCGGGAGCTCCTACGAGCAGTACTTC. This gives the protein CASSPASGSSYEQYF.

This chain joins TRBV5-1 and TRBJ2-3; TRBD2 aligns across 13 bases. This CDR3 comprises 14 residues. The J segment lost 7 bases and the V segment lost 7 bases, leaving 6 bases of the junction unmatched. Per germline, CDR1 SGHRS and CDR2 YFSETQ. In nucleotides, the CDR3 is TGCGCCAGCTCCAGGACTAGCGGGAGAAATACGCAGTATTTT. This codes for CASSRTSGRNTQYF.

The V and J genes are TRBV12-3 or TRBV12-4 and TRBJ2-1, with D uncertain. Trimming removed 5 bases at V and 6 bases at J, with 17 bases between. The CDR3 spans 15 residues. CDR3 sequence reads: CASSPLGNDGNEQFF. The CDR3 nucleotides read TGTGCCAGCAGTCCACTGGGCAATGACGGCAATGAGCAGTTCTTC.

This rearrangement joins TRBV5-1 to TRBJ2-3; the D gene could be TRBD1 or TRBD2 (5 bases each). V dropped 1 base and J dropped 6 bases, with 15 bases sitting between them. The CDR3 sequence is 15 residues long. Germline V lookup: CDR1 SGHRS, CDR2 YFSETQ. The chain's CDR3 is CASSLQPQWGDTQYF. As DNA, the CDR3 is TGCGCCAGCAGCTTGCAGCCCCAATGGGGGGATACGCAGTATTTT.

The rearrangement uses TRBV7-2 and TRBJ2-5; 10 bases agree with TRBD2. V gave up 2 bases and J gave up 5 bases; unmatched junction bases: 5. In germline, CDR1 is SGHTA, CDR2 FQGNSA. The CDR3 is 15 amino acids. Here the CDR3 DNA reads TGTGCCAGCAGCTTAAAGAGCGGGGGGGCGGAGACCCAGTACTTC. This encodes CASSLKSGGAETQYF.

This clonotype turned up a few times. This chain connects TRBV28 to TRBJ2-1; no firm D call. V lost 6 bases, J lost 2 bases, and 11 bases lay in between. Germline lookup yields CDR1 MDHEN and CDR2 SYDVKM. CDR3 size: 14 residues. The CDR3 sequence: CASRARPPYNEQFF. The CDR3 DNA is TGTGCCAGCAGGGCGAGGCCTCCCTACAATGAGCAGTTCTTC.

This clonotype was counted only a few times. V and J are TRBV20-1 and TRBJ1-2; TRBD1 aligns across 7 bases. The CDR3 has 14 amino acids. From germline, CDR1 is DFQATT and CDR2 SNEGSKA (reference sequence). V was clipped by 5 bases and J by 0 bases; unmatched bases: 6. In nucleotides, the CDR3 is TGCAGTGCTCCCCCCCAGGGGGCTAACTATGGCTACACCTTC. Amino acids: CSAPPQGANYGYTF.

The V and J genes are TRBV7-2 and TRBJ2-4; D ambiguous. CDR1 and CDR2 (germline): SGHTA, FQGNSA. V lost 5 bases, J lost 3 bases, and 11 bases lay in between. This CDR3 is 14 amino acids long. The CDR3 DNA reads as TGTGCCAGCAGCGTAACCGGAGACAAAAACATTCAGTACTTC. The encoded protein is CASSVTGDKNIQYF.

This clonotype has a handful of counts. Mismatch with germline at one junction end may stem from a read error. The chain recombines TRBV29-1 with TRBJ2-3; D is unclear. CDR1 and CDR2 from the germline V gene are SQVTM and ANQGSEA. The CDR3 length is 8 residues. In DNA, the CDR3 is TGTGGGGCAGATACGCAGTATTTT. This sequence encodes CGADTQYF.

The rearrangement links TRBV7-9 to TRBJ2-5, with TRBD1 matching over 7 bases. The V segment lost 4 bases and the J segment 2 bases; nucleotides outside the gene matches: 7. There are 15 residues in the CDR3. Germline assignment: CDR1 SEHNR and CDR2 FQNEAQ (reference sequence). The CDR3 spells CASSSRRQGQETQYF. CDR3 sequence (DNA): TGTGCCAGCAGCTCAAGAAGACAGGGACAAGAGACCCAGTACTTC. The entire variable domain, with the rest obtained from reference TRBV7-9 and TRBJ2-5, is as follows: DTGVSQNPRHKITKRGQNVTFRCDPISEHNRLYWYRQTLGQGPEFLTYFQNEAQLEKSRLLSDRFSAERPKGSFSTLEIQRTEQGDSAMYLCASSSRRQGQETQYFGPGTRLLVL.

Only a few counts were recorded for this clonotype. This chain connects TRBV29-1 to TRBJ2-1; D uncertain. The germline V gene encodes CDR1 SQVTM and CDR2 ANQGSEA. V lost 4 bases to trimming and J lost 4 bases, with 11 bases between them. CDR3 length: 13 amino acids. This chain's CDR3 is CSVAGSVYNEQFF. The CDR3, as DNA: TGCAGCGTTGCGGGCTCGGTATACAATGAGCAGTTCTTC.

The chain combines TRBV12-3 or TRBV12-4 with TRBJ2-1, with 7 bases aligning to TRBD1. The CDR3 loop spans 17 amino acids. Trimming removed 5 bases from V and 0 bases from J; junction bases left unmatched: 10. The CDR3 region is CASSPRQGISSYNEQFF. As DNA, the CDR3 is TGTGCCAGCAGTCCCAGACAGGGAATAAGCTCCTACAATGAGCAGTTCTTC.

This clonotype was seen more than once but under ten times. The chain carries TRBV7-8 and TRBJ1-2; D is unresolved. The CDR3 totals 14 residues. Germline V gene lookup returns CDR1 SGHVS and CDR2 FQNEAQ. V was shortened by 3 bases and J by 2 bases, with 10 bases between the two germline ends. The CDR3 DNA sequence: TGTGCCAGCAGCTTTAGGACGACCAACTATGGCTACACCTTC. Translating gives CASSFRTTNYGYTF.

This clonotype was detected a few times. The chain has TRBV7-7 and TRBJ2-5, with D possibly TRBD1 on 5 matching bases. Trimming cost V 6 bases and J 0 bases, with 8 bases left between them. Germline assignment: CDR1 SSHAT and CDR2 FNYEAQ (reference sequence). This CDR3 comprises 13 residues. DNA for the CDR3: TGTGCCAGCAGTAGACAGAACCAAGAGACCCAGTACTTC. Encoded protein: CASSRQNQETQYF. The full variable domain, completed using reference TRBV7-7 and TRBJ2-5, is GAGVSQSPRYKVTKRGQDVTLRCDPISSHATLYWYQQALGQGPEFLTYFNYEAQPDKSGLPSDRFSAERPEGSISTLTIQRTEQRDSAMYRCASSRQNQETQYFGPGTRLLVL.

The chain uses TRBV20-1 and TRBJ2-7, with a possible D match to TRBD1 (7 bases). CDR1 is DFQATT, CDR2 SNEGSKA, per germline (reference sequence). The CDR3 has 13 residues. Trimming shortened V by 6 bases and J by 1 base, and 13 bases separated the two germline ends. CDR3 sequence (DNA): TGCAGTGCCCAGGGGGACTTATCCTACGAGCAGTACTTC. Encoded protein: CSAQGDLSYEQYF.

Notes on this clonotype: The junction shows a germline mismatch at one end, possibly a read error. J is TRBJ2-1 and V is TRBV5-6, with D hard to call. Germline assignment: CDR1 SGHDT and CDR2 YYEEEE. This CDR3 has 16 amino acids. CDR3 nucleotides: TGTGCCAGCAGCTTGGGTGCGGACGGCTCCTGCAATGAGCAGTTCTTC. Amino acid sequence: CASSLGADGSCNEQFF.

The V call is TRBV12-3 or TRBV12-4, the J call TRBJ2-1; 7 positions agree with TRBD2. J lost 0 bases, V lost 7 bases, and 12 bases had no gene match. The CDR3 runs to 17 residues. CDR3 residues: CASTIGTGGSSYNEQFF. The CDR3 coding sequence is TGTGCCAGCACCATCGGGACTGGCGGGAGCTCCTACAATGAGCAGTTCTTC.

This chain links TRBV3-1 with TRBJ1-1, with D maybe TRBD1 (5 bases). The CDR3 is 13 residues long. Trimming removed 7 bases from V and 7 bases from J, with 16 bases in between. Germline CDR1 LGHDT, CDR2 YNNKEL (reference sequence). CDR3: CASKTATTDEAFF. CDR3 sequence (DNA): TGTGCCAGCAAAACTGCCACGACAGATGAAGCTTTCTTT.

This clonotype was picked up a small number of times. The chain joins TRBV4-1 to TRBJ1-1; D possibly corresponds to TRBD1 (5 bases). Trimming removed 1 base at V and 1 base at J, with 7 bases between. The germline V gene encodes CDR1 MGHRA and CDR2 YSYEKL. This CDR3 contains 14 residues. The CDR3 DNA reads TGCGCCAGCAGCCAAGGGGACGGGAACACTGAAGCTTTCTTT. Its protein product is CASSQGDGNTEAFF.

Worth noting for this clonotype: This sequence may be a read error, since a much larger clone differs from it by one base. V usage is TRBV28 and J usage is TRBJ2-1; weak D call: TRBD2 (6 bases). The V gene's germline CDR1 is MDHEN and CDR2 SYDVKM. This CDR3 is 15 amino acids long. V gave up 9 bases and J gave up 0 bases, with 15 bases separating them. The CDR3 DNA sequence: TGTGCCAGTATGGAGGGAGATAACTCCTACAATGAGCAGTTCTTC. Translating gives CASMEGDNSYNEQFF.

This clonotype showed up many times. The rearrangement links TRBV12-3 or TRBV12-4 to TRBJ2-1; TRBD2 aligns across 11 bases. The CDR3 spans 17 residues. The V gene end was trimmed by 8 bases and the J gene end by 0 bases; junction bases not matched to a gene: 9. CDR3 region: CASGRLAGMSSYNEQFF. The CDR3 DNA reads TGTGCCAGCGGAAGACTAGCGGGGATGAGCTCCTACAATGAGCAGTTCTTC.

The chain uses TRBV29-1 and TRBJ2-2; D gene uncertain. V lost 5 bases and J 3 bases, leaving 7 bases between the germline ends. The CDR3 is 12 amino acids. Germline CDR1 is SQVTM and CDR2 is ANQGSEA. CDR3 protein: CSVFRDTGELFF. The CDR3 DNA sequence: TGCAGCGTTTTCCGGGACACCGGGGAGCTGTTTTTT.

The chain couples TRBV6-1 to TRBJ2-3; 13 bases are shared with TRBD2. The trim removed 3 bases at V and 3 bases at J, leaving 3 bases unmatched. This CDR3 comprises 16 residues. Germline values: CDR1 MNHNS, CDR2 SASEGT. The CDR3 sequence: CASSDGLAGETDTQYF. Written as DNA, the CDR3 is TGTGCCAGCAGTGACGGACTAGCGGGAGAGACAGATACGCAGTATTTT.

The chain carries TRBV6-2 or TRBV6-3 and TRBJ2-3; 7 bases are a match to TRBD2. The trim removed 5 bases at V and 5 bases at J, leaving 13 bases unmatched. The germline gives CDR1 MNHEY, CDR2 SVGEGT. This CDR3 is 16 amino acids long. This CDR3 reads CASSPTGRESRDTQYF. The CDR3 nucleotides read TGTGCCAGCAGTCCCACGGGGCGGGAGTCGCGAGATACGCAGTATTTT.